This T cell receptor (beta chain) was identified during a study of blood T cell repertoires in COVID-19. Study summary: The origin of the acute and convalescent COVID-19 samples was the United States, Italy and Spain. T cells, B-cell-depleted T cells, or PBMCs supplied cDNA or gDNA.

For this clone: This specimen includes other DNA sequences encoding the same CDR3.

The CDR3 sequence is 14 residues long. Germline assignment: CDR1 SGDLS and CDR2 YYNGEE. V lost 0 bases and J lost 1, with 7 bases in between. Method: immunoSEQ multiplex PCR; TCRdb's copy keeps in-frame clones and lacks some. The sample yields about 95,000 clones, less than 85% seen once. The V and J genes are TRBV9 and TRBJ2-5; D perhaps matches TRBD1 (6 bases). The specimen sequenced was peripheral blood. The sequence came from a human donor in a cohort sampled during active COVID-19. CDR3 sequence reads: CASSVGTAQETQYF. As DNA, the CDR3 is TGTGCCAGCAGCGTAGGGACAGCCCAAGAGACCCAGTACTTC.